This TCR beta chain is drawn from a study of blood T cell repertoires in COVID-19. About the study: There were acute and convalescent COVID-19 samples, and they came from the United States, Italy and Spain. T cells, B-cell-depleted T cells, or PBMCs supplied cDNA or gDNA.

The V gene lost 1 base and the J gene lost 2 bases, with 8 bases spanning the gap. The CDR3 loop spans 14 amino acids. The germline V gene has CDR1 SGHRS and CDR2 YFSETQ. Sequencing used immunoSEQ multiplex PCR; TCRdb keeps in-frame clones, though not all of them. The sample gives some 56,000 clones, 86% of which show up once; just under 25% is in the top ten. The sequence came from a woman aged 80 or over with acute or convalescent COVID-19. The sample taken for sequencing was peripheral blood. J is TRBJ2-3 and V is TRBV5-1, with a weak D call TRBD1 (5 bases). CDR3 DNA sequence: TGCGCCAGCAGCTTGTGGGGCCTCACAGATACGCAGTATTTT. This sequence encodes CASSLWGLTDTQYF.